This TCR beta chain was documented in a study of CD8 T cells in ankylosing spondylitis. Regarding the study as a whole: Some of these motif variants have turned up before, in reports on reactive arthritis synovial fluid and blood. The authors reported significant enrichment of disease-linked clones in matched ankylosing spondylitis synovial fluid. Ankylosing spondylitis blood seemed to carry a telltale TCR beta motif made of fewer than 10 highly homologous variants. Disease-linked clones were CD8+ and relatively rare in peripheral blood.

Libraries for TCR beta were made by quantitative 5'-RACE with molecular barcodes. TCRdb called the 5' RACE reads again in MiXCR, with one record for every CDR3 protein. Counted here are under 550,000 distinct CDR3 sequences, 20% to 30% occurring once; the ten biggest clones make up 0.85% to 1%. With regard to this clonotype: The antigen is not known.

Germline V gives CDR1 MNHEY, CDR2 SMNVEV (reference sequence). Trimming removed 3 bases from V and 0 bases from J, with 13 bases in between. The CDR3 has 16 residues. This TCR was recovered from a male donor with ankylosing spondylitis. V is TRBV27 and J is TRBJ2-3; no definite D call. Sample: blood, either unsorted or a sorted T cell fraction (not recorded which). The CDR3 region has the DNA TGTGCCAGCAGTTTGGGCTTTCCGAGAAGCACAGATACGCAGTATTTT. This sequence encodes CASSLGFPRSTDTQYF.